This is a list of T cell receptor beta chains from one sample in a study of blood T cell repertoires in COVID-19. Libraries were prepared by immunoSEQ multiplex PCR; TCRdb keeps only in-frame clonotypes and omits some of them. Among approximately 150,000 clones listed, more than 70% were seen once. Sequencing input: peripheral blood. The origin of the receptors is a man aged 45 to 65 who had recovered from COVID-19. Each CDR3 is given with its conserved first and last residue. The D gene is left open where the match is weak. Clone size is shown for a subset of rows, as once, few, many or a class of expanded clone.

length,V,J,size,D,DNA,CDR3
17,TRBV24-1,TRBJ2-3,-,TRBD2,TGTGCCACCAGTGTTAAGACTAGCGCACGATACACAGATACGCAGTATTTT,CATSVKTSARYTDTQYF
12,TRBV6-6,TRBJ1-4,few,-,TGTGCCAGCAGTTACACGGGGGAAAAACTGTTTTTT,CASSYTGEKLFF
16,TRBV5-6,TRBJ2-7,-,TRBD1,TGTGCCAGCAGCTTGATGCCGGGACAGGGCTTCAACGAGCAGTACTTC,CASSLMPGQGFNEQYF
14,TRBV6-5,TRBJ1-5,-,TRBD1,TGTGCCAGCAGCCCGGGACAGCTGCGTCAGCCCCAGCATTTT,CASSPGQLRQPQHF
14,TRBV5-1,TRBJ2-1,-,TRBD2,TGCGCCAGCAGCTATGGGACTAGCAGGATTGAGCAGTTCTTC,CASSYGTSRIEQFF
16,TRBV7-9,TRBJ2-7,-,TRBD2,TGTGCCAGCAGCCCCTTTAAACTAGCGGAGAACTACGAGCAGTACTTC,CASSPFKLAENYEQYF
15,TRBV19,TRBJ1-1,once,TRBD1,TGTGCCAGTACCCTACTCGGACAGGGGGCTAATGAAGCTTTCTTT,CASTLLGQGANEAFF
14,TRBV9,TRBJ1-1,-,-,TGTGCCAGCAGCGTAGGGGGGCAGGACACTGAAGCTTTCTTT,CASSVGGQDTEAFF
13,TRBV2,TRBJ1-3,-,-,TGTGCCACGGGGGTGAGCTCTGGAAACACCATATATTTT,CATGVSSGNTIYF
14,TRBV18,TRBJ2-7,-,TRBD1,TGTGCCAGCTCACCCCGACAGGGGGTGGACGAGCAGTACTTC,CASSPRQGVDEQYF
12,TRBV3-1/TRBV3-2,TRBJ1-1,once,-,TGTGCCAGCAGCCAAAGGGGGACTGAAGCTTTCTTT,CASSQRGTEAFF
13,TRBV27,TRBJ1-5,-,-,TGTGCCAGCAGTTCAACGATCGGTCAGCCCCAGCATTTT,CASSSTIGQPQHF
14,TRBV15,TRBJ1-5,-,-,TGTGCCACCAGGGGTCAGGGTTTAAATCAGCCCCAGCATTTT,CATRGQGLNQPQHF
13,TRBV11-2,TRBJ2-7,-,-,TGTGCCAGCACCGATTGGACTGGTTCCGAGCAGTACTTC,CASTDWTGSEQYF
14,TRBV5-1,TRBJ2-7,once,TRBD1,TGCGCCAGCAGTCTAGGGACAGGGGCCTACGAGCAGTACTTC,CASSLGTGAYEQYF
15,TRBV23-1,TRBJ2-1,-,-,TGCGCCAGCAGTCGGGCTAGCAGAAACTACAATGAGCAGTTCTTC,CASSRASRNYNEQFF
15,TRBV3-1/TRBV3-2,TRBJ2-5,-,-,TGTGCCAGCAGCCAAATTCGAAGCCCCCAAGAGACCCAGTACTTC,CASSQIRSPQETQYF
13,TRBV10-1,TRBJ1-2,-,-,TGCGCCAGCAGTGAGAACAGGGCTTATGGCTACACCTTC,CASSENRAYGYTF
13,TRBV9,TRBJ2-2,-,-,TGTGCCAGCAGCGTAGCTACGGCCGGGGAGCTGTTTTTT,CASSVATAGELFF
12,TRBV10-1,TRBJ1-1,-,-,TGCGCCAGCAGGGGGGCGAACACTGAAGCTTTCTTT,CASRGANTEAFF
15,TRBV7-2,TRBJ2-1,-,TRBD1,TGTGCCAGCAGCTTCCCCGGGACAGGGAATAATGAGCAGTTCTTC,CASSFPGTGNNEQFF
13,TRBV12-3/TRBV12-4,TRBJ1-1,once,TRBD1,TGTGCCAGCACGGGACAGGGCGGAACTGAAGCTTTCTTT,CASTGQGGTEAFF
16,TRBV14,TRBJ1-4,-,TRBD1,TGTGCCAGCAGCCAAGTGTCGGACAGGGGGAATGAAAAACTGTTTTTT,CASSQVSDRGNEKLFF